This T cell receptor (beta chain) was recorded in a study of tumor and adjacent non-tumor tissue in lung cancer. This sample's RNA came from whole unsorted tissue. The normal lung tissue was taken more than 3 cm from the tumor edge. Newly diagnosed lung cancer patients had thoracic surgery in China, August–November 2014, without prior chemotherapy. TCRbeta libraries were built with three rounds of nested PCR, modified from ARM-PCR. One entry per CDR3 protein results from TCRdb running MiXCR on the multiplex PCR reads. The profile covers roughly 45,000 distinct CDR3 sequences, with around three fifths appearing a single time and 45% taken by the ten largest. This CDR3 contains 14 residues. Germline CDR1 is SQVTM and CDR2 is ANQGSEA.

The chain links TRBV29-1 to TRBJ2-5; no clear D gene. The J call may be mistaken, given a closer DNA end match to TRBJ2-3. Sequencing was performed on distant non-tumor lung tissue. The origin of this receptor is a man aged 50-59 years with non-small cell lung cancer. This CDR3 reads CSVELVRYQETQYF. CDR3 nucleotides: TGCAGCGTTGAACTAGTGAGGTACCAAGAGACCCAGTATTTT.